What follows are 30 T cell receptor beta chains derived from one specimen sequenced in a study of blood T cell repertoires in COVID-19. Profiled with immunoSEQ multiplex PCR; TCRdb holds only in-frame clones, not every one. Among around 74,000 clones listed, about 83% were seen once. The sequencing sample was made of peripheral blood. The receptor set was obtained from a man younger than 40 with acute or convalescent COVID-19.

This clone has just a few counts. The rearrangement uses TRBV2 and TRBJ1-5, with 8 positions matching TRBD1. The germline CDR1 and CDR2 sequences are SNHLY and FYNNEI. Unmatched junction bases numbered 5, after V lost 3 bases and J lost 7 bases. The CDR3 is 14 residues long. The CDR3 DNA reads TGTGCCAGCAGTGAGGACAGGGAATGGCAGCCCCAGCATTTT. Its translation is CASSEDREWQPQHF.

The chain uses TRBV27 and TRBJ1-1, with 8 bases aligning to TRBD1. Looked up from germline, CDR1 is MNHEY and CDR2 is SMNVEV (reference sequence). The CDR3 loop spans 18 amino acids. The V gene end was trimmed by 6 bases and the J gene end by 0 bases; junction bases not matched to a gene: 15. CDR3 coding DNA: TGTGCCAGCAGCGAGGGAACTACAGGGGGTAACATGAACACTGAAGCTTTCTTT. This gives the protein CASSEGTTGGNMNTEAFF.

The rearrangement joins TRBV7-2 to TRBJ1-2; 7 nucleotides line up with TRBD1. J lost 5 bases, V lost 1 base, and 7 bases had no gene match. Germline CDR1 reads SGHTA; CDR2 reads FQGNSA. The length of the CDR3 is 15 residues. CDR3 DNA sequence: TGTGCCAGCAGCTTAGTAGCGCAGGGGGGATATGGCTACACCTTC. Translating gives CASSLVAQGGYGYTF.

The chain carries TRBV30 and TRBJ1-4; D is undetermined. CDR3 size: 12 residues. Germline CDR1 GTSNPN, CDR2 SVGIG (reference sequence). V was clipped by 4 bases and J by 7 bases, with 10 bases between them. This CDR3 is CAWTAGFEKLFF. In DNA form, the CDR3 reads TGTGCCTGGACAGCGGGATTTGAAAAACTGTTTTTT.

This rearrangement joins TRBV6-5 to TRBJ1-3; the D is unclear. CDR3 length: 14 amino acids. The germline gives CDR1 MNHEY, CDR2 SVGAGI. V was trimmed by 6 bases and J by 4 bases, leaving 13 bases between them. The CDR3 loop reads CASRIAIWGNTIYF. The CDR3 DNA sequence: TGTGCCAGCAGGATCGCGATTTGGGGAAACACCATATATTTT.

This clone turned up a few times. The V call is TRBV7-9, the J call TRBJ2-4, with TRBD1 matching 7 bases. Germline values: CDR1 SEHNR, CDR2 FQNEAQ (reference sequence). CDR3 length: 18 amino acids. V trimming: 5 bases; J trimming: 0 bases; junction bases outside the gene matches: 13. The CDR3 sequence is CASSPNSWTGLAKNIQYF. CDR3 DNA sequence: TGTGCCAGCAGCCCAAACTCCTGGACAGGACTAGCCAAAAACATTCAGTACTTC.

This clone has a handful of counts. The rearrangement uses TRBV6-2 or TRBV6-3 and TRBJ2-6; D remains ambiguous. Germline V gives CDR1 MNHEY, CDR2 SVGEGT. V dropped 4 bases and J dropped 1 base, with 8 bases sitting between them. This CDR3 is 15 amino acids long. CDR3 bases: TGTGCCAGCAGTTTTCTAGGATCTGGGGCCAACGTCCTGACTTTC. Translation: CASSFLGSGANVLTF.

The chain has TRBV7-8 and TRBJ1-3, with unresolved D. Germline assignment: CDR1 SGHVS and CDR2 FQNEAQ. Trimming took 5 bases from V and 1 from J, leaving 9 bases between them. This CDR3 region has 14 residues. The DNA of the CDR3 is TGTGCCAGCAGCCCGGGAGGATCTGGAAACACCATATATTTT. Its translation: CASSPGGSGNTIYF.

The V call is TRBV13, the J call TRBJ2-2; 9 positions agree with TRBD2. This CDR3 spans 16 amino acids. The V gene's germline CDR1 is PRHDT and CDR2 FYEKMQ (reference sequence). Losses at the gene ends were 0 bases for V and 5 bases for J; bases not matched to a gene: 4. CDR3 protein: CASSLGGGRATGELFF. The CDR3 DNA sequence: TGTGCCAGCAGCTTAGGTGGCGGGAGGGCGACCGGGGAGCTGTTTTTT.

V is TRBV19 and J is TRBJ2-1, with TRBD2 identical over 8 bases. J gave up 4 bases and V 4 bases, and 6 bases lay outside the gene matches. The CDR3 extends over 15 amino acids. The germline V gene encodes CDR1 LNHDA and CDR2 SQIVND (reference sequence). CDR3 coding DNA: TGTGCCAGTAGTACTGGGCTAGCGGGTTACAATGAGCAGTTCTTC. Protein: CASSTGLAGYNEQFF.

This clone was detected only a few times. V is TRBV7-2 and J is TRBJ2-7; weak D call: TRBD2 (5 bases). Trimming took off 4 bases at V and 7 bases at J, with 11 bases between the two ends. This CDR3 is built from 12 residues. Germline CDR1 reads SGHTA; CDR2 reads FQGNSA. The CDR3 is CASSYRTGEQYF. The CDR3 region has the DNA TGTGCCAGCAGCTATAGGACTGGGGAGCAGTACTTC.

The chain uses TRBV12-3 or TRBV12-4 and TRBJ2-2; maybe TRBD1 (6 bases). Trimming removed 7 bases from V and 6 bases from J, with 12 bases in between. This CDR3 has 13 amino acids. The CDR3 loop is CASTLGGAGELFF. Here the CDR3 DNA reads TGTGCCAGCACCCTAGGGGGAGCCGGGGAGCTGTTTTTT.

V gene TRBV19 combines with J gene TRBJ2-1; D might be TRBD2 (5 bases). The CDR3 is made up of 16 amino acids. V gave up 0 bases and J gave up 3 bases, with 12 bases separating them. CDR1 and CDR2 from the germline V gene are LNHDA and SQIVND (reference sequence). The CDR3 DNA reads as TGTGCCAGTAGTATAGATTTCCAGCGGAGCTACAATGAGCAGTTCTTC. The encoded protein is CASSIDFQRSYNEQFF.

The rearrangement joins TRBV7-9 to TRBJ2-3, with TRBD2 matching 9 bases. This CDR3 is built from 17 residues. The V segment lost 0 bases and the J segment 2 bases; nucleotides outside the gene matches: 6. Per germline, CDR1 SEHNR and CDR2 FQNEAQ (reference sequence). The CDR3 bases are TGTGCCAGCAGCTTAGCGCGGCGGACTAGCGACACAGATACGCAGTATTTT. It codes for CASSLARRTSDTDTQYF.

This clone was seen a single time. The genes are TRBV24-1 and TRBJ2-2; D possibly corresponds to TRBD1 (6 bases). Trimming removed 4 bases at V and 0 bases at J, with 11 bases between. The CDR3 is 16 amino acids. Germline V gene sequence: CDR1 KGHDR, CDR2 SFDVKD. CDR3 protein: CATSDRQVTNTGELFF. The CDR3 DNA reads TGTGCCACCAGTGACCGACAGGTGACGAACACCGGGGAGCTGTTTTTT.

The chain is built from TRBV9 and TRBJ1-2; TRBD1 is a possible D gene (5 bases). The V and J ends lost 5 bases and 0 bases respectively, with 14 bases between them. This CDR3 comprises 15 residues. In germline, CDR1 is SGDLS, CDR2 YYNGEE. The CDR3 region is CASSLDSYSNYGYTF. DNA of the CDR3: TGTGCCAGCAGTCTAGACAGTTACTCTAACTATGGCTACACCTTC. Using reference TRBV9 and TRBJ1-2 for the parts outside the CDR3, the full variable domain is DSGVTQTPKHLITATGQRVTLRCSPRSGDLSVYWYQQSLDQGLQFLIQYYNGEERAKGNILERFSAQQFPDLHSELNLSSLELGDSALYFCASSLDSYSNYGYTFGSGTRLTVV.

This chain connects TRBV14 to TRBJ2-7; D unclear. V lost 2 bases, J lost 2 bases, and 7 bases lay in between. Germline V lookup: CDR1 SGHDN, CDR2 FVKESK. The CDR3 length is 13 residues. The CDR3 coding sequence is TGTGCCAGCAGCCAATTGAGCCCCTACGAGCAGTACTTC. Translation: CASSQLSPYEQYF.

The chain couples TRBV27 to TRBJ1-4, with D perhaps matching TRBD1 (5 bases). CDR1 is MNHEY and CDR2 is SMNVEV in the germline V gene (reference sequence). The CDR3 runs 14 residues. Trimming removed 5 bases from V and 8 bases from J, with 15 bases in between. CDR3: CASSPRSKGEKLFF. The CDR3 coding sequence is TGTGCCAGCAGTCCCCGATCAAAGGGGGAAAAACTGTTTTTT. The full variable domain, its missing parts supplied by reference TRBV27 and TRBJ1-4, is EAQVTQNPRYLITVTGKKLTVTCSQNMNHEYMSWYRQDPGLGLRQIYYSMNVEVTDKGDVPEGYKVSRKEKRNFPLILESPSPNQTSLYFCASSPRSKGEKLFFGSGTQLSVL.

The chain couples TRBV29-1 to TRBJ2-1; 9 bases are a match to TRBD2. This CDR3 is 15 amino acids long. V trimming: 7 bases; J trimming: 2 bases; junction bases outside the gene matches: 9. Germline CDR1 SQVTM, CDR2 ANQGSEA. CDR3 nucleotide sequence: TGCAGCGCCGAATTAGCGGGGGACGCCTACAATGAGCAGTTCTTC. It translates to CSAELAGDAYNEQFF.

This chain links TRBV7-9 with TRBJ2-6, with TRBD1 as a possible D gene (6 bases). The CDR3 runs 15 residues. The germline V gene has CDR1 SEHNR and CDR2 FQNEAQ (reference sequence). V lost 5 bases and J lost 2, with 10 bases in between. As DNA, the CDR3 is TGTGCCAGCAGCCCCAGGGGAACTGGGGCCAACGTCCTGACTTTC. It yields the protein CASSPRGTGANVLTF.

The genes are TRBV6-5 and TRBJ1-1, with D tentatively TRBD1 (6 bases). Trimming shortened V by 6 bases and J by 1 base, and 9 bases separated the two germline ends. This CDR3 spans 13 amino acids. Germline V CDR1 and CDR2: MNHEY, SVGAGI. The CDR3 nucleotides are TGTGCCAGCAGGCGGACAGAGAACACTGAAGCTTTCTTT. Translation: CASRRTENTEAFF.

V and J are TRBV2 and TRBJ1-5; 8 bases are a match to TRBD1. With 6 bases clipped from V and 7 bases from J, the junction kept 11 bases outside the gene matches. Germline V gene lookup returns CDR1 SNHLY and CDR2 FYNNEI. This CDR3 has 15 residues. Written as DNA, the CDR3 is TGTGCCAGCAGGTTGCGGACAGGGAGGGAGCAGCCCCAGCATTTT. Amino acids: CASRLRTGREQPQHF.

Only one count was recorded for this clone. The J gene is TRBJ2-3, the V gene TRBV11-2; 7 bases align to TRBD1. Germline CDR1 and CDR2: SGHAT and FQNNGV. CDR3 size: 17 residues. V lost 1 base, J lost 4 bases, and 11 bases stayed unmatched. CDR3 sequence reads: CASSLGVIQGRADTQYF. The CDR3 DNA sequence: TGTGCCAGCAGCTTAGGGGTAATACAGGGGCGGGCAGATACGCAGTATTTT.

The chain links TRBV30 to TRBJ2-7, with D possibly matching TRBD1 (6 bases). The CDR3 consists of 16 residues. Per germline, CDR1 GTSNPN and CDR2 SVGIG (reference sequence). V dropped 1 base and J dropped 2 bases, with 18 bases sitting between them. Written as DNA, the CDR3 is TGTGCCTGGAGTGACAAGGCCGACGGACAGCCCTACGAGCAGTACTTC. This codes for CAWSDKADGQPYEQYF.

The rearrangement links TRBV7-9 to TRBJ1-1, with D possibly matching TRBD1 (5 bases). Germline lookup yields CDR1 SEHNR and CDR2 FQNEAQ (reference sequence). V lost 0 bases, J lost 7 bases, and 12 bases lay in between. This CDR3 region has 14 residues. The CDR3 is CASSLAGGRGEAFF. For the CDR3, the DNA is TGTGCCAGCAGCTTAGCTGGGGGGAGGGGTGAAGCTTTCTTT.

This clone was recorded a few times. The V call is TRBV6-1, the J call TRBJ2-7; 13 bases map to TRBD2. CDR1 and CDR2 from the germline V gene are MNHNS and SASEGT. The J segment lost 0 bases and the V segment lost 4 bases, leaving 9 bases of the junction unmatched. This CDR3 comprises 18 residues. CDR3 DNA: TGTGCCAGCAGTGCTCTCGGGACTAGCGGGGTTGGCTCCTACGAGCAGTACTTC. Residues: CASSALGTSGVGSYEQYF.

This clone has just a few counts. The chain has TRBV6-2 or TRBV6-3 and TRBJ2-1; 8 bases map to TRBD2. The length of the CDR3 is 15 residues. Germline lookup yields CDR1 MNHEY and CDR2 SVGEGT. J lost 0 bases, V lost 2 bases, and 0 bases had no gene match. The DNA for the CDR3 is TGTGCCAGCAGTTACCGGGAGGGCTCCTACAATGAGCAGTTCTTC. This translates into CASSYREGSYNEQFF.

The V call is TRBV6-5, the J call TRBJ1-5; 8 nucleotides match TRBD1. The CDR3 totals 14 residues. Unmatched junction bases numbered 6, after V lost 7 bases and J lost 4 bases. The germline V gene encodes CDR1 MNHEY and CDR2 SVGAGI. In DNA, the CDR3 is TGTGCCAGCATCGGCAGGGGGCGGAATCAGCCCCAGCATTTT. This translates into CASIGRGRNQPQHF.

This chain uses TRBV6-2 or TRBV6-3 with TRBJ2-7, with 9 nucleotides matching TRBD2. The CDR3 sequence is 15 residues long. The germline gives CDR1 MNHEY, CDR2 SVGEGT. V was clipped by 5 bases and J by 2 bases; unmatched bases: 7. In DNA, the CDR3 is TGTGCCAGCAGTCCAGAACTAGCGGGTCCCTACGAGCAGTACTTC. Residues: CASSPELAGPYEQYF.

V and J are TRBV4-1 and TRBJ2-3, with D possibly being TRBD2 (6 bases). The V end was cut by 0 bases, the J end by 2 bases, with 9 bases between. The germline V gene has CDR1 MGHRA and CDR2 YSYEKL. The CDR3 contains 15 residues. In nucleotides, the CDR3 is TGCGCCAGCAGCCAAGATAGGACTAACACAGATACGCAGTATTTT. Protein: CASSQDRTNTDTQYF.